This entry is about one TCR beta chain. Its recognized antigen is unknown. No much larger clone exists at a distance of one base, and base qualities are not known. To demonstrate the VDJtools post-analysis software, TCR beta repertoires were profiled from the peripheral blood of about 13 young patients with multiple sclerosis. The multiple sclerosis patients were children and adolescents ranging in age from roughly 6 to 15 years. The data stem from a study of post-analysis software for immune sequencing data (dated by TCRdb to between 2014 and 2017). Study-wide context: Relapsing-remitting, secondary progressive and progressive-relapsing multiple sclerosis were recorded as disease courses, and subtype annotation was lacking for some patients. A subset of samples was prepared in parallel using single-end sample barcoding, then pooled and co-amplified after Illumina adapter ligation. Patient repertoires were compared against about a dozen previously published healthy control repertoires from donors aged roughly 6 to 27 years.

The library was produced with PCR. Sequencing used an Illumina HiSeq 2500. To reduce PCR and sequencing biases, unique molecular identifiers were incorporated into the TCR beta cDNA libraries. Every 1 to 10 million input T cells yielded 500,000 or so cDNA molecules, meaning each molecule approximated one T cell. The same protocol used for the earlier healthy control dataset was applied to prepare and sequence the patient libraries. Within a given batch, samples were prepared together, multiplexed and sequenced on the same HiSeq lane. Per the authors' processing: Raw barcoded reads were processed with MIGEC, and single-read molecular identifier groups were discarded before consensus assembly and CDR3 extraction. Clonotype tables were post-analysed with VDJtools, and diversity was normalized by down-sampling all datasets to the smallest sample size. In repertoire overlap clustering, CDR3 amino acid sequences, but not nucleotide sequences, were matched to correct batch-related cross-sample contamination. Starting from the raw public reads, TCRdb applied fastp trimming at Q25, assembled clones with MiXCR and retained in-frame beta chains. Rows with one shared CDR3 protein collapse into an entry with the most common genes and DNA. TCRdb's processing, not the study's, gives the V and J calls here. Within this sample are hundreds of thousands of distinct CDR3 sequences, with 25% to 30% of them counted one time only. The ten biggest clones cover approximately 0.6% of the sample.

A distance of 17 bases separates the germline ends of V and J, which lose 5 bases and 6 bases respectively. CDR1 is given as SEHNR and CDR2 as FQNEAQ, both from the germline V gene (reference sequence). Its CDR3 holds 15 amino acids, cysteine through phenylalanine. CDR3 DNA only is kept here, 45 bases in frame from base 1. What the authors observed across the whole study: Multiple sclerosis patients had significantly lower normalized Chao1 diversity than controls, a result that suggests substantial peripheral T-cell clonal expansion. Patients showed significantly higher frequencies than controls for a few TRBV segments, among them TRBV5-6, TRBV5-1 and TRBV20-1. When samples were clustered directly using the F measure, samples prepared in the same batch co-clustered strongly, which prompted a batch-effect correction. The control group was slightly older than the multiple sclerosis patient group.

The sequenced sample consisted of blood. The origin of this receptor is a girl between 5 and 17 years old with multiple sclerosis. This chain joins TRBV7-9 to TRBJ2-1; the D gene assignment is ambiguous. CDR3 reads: CASSLLLGSGNEQFF. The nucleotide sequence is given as TGTGCCAGCAGCCTCCTGTTGGGGTCGGGCAATGAGCAGTTCTTC.